This T cell receptor (beta chain) was observed in a study of cytomegalovirus exposure and HLA in healthy donors. Study-wide findings and caveats: Most TCR sequences were rare, but some public TCRs occurred in many donors. Overall, around 160 TCR beta chains were annotated as cytomegalovirus-associated.

In regard to this clone: The antigen remains unidentified.

Assay used: immunoSEQ multiplex PCR; TCRdb lists only in-frame clones, some missing. The sample contains more than 200,000 clones, roughly 87% of which appear only once. The sample consisted of PBMCs. This receptor was identified in a man in his late teens or twenties in good health and CMV-seropositive.

Written as DNA, the CDR3 is TGTGCCTGGAGTGTAGCTAGCGGTCGCGGCTGGGGAGAGACCCAGTACTTC. Protein sequence: CAWSVASGRGWGETQYF. The V and J genes are TRBV30 and TRBJ2-5; TRBD2 aligns across 7 bases. This CDR3 has 17 amino acids. Trimming cost V 0 bases and J 4 bases; bases outside gene matches: 14. Germline CDR1 and CDR2: GTSNPN and SVGIG (reference sequence).